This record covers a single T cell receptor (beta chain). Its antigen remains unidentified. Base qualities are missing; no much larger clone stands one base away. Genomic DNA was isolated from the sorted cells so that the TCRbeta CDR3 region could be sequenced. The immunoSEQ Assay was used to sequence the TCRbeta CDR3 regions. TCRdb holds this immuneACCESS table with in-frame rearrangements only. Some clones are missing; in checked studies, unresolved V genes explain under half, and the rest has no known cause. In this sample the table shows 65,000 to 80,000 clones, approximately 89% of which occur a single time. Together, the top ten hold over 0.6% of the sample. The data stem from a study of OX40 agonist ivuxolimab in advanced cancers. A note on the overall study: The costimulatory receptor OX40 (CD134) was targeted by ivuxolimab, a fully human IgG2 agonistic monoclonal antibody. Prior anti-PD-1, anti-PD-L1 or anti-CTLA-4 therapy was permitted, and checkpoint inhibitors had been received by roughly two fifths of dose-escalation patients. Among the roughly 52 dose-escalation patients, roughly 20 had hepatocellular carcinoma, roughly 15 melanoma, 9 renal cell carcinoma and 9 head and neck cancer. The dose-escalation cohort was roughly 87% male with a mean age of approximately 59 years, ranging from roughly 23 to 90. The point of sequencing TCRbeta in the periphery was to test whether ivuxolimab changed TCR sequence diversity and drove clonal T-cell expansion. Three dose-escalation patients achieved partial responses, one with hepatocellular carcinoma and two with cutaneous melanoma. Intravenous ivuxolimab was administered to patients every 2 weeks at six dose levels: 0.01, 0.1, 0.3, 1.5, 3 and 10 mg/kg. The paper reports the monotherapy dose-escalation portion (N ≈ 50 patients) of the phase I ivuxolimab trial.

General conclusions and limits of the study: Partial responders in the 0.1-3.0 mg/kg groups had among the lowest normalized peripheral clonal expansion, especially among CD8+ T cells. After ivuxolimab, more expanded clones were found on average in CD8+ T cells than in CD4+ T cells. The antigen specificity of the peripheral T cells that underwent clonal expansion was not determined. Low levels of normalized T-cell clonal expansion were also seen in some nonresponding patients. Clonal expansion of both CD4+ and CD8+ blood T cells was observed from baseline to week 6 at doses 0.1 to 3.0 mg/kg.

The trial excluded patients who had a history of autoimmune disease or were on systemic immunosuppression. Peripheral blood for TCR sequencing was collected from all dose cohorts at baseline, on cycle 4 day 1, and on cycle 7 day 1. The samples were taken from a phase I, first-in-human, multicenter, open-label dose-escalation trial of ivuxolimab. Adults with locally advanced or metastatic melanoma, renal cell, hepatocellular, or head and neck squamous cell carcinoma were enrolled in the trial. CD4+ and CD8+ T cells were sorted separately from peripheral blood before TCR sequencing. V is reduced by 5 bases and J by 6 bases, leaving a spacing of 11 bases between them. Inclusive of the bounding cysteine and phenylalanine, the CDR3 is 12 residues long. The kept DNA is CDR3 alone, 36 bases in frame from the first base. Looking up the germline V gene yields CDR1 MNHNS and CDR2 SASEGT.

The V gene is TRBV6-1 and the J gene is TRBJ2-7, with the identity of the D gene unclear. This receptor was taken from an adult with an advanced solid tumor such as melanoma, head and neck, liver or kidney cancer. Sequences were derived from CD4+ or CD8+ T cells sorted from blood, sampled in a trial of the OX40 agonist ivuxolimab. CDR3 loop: CASSYRASEQYF. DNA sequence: TGTGCCAGCAGTTATCGGGCGTCCGAGCAGTACTTC.